Below are 21 T cell receptor beta chains sequenced from a single sample in a study of T cells in localized non-small cell lung cancer. Here immunoSEQ multiplex PCR was the method, and the copy in TCRdb shows in-frame clones only, minus some. The sample consists of roughly 70,000 clones, roughly 90% of them appearing once. Sample: peripheral blood, taken before any cancer treatment. These receptors were obtained from a male donor aged 60 or over with stage III squamous cell lung carcinoma.

The chain links TRBV7-2 to TRBJ2-3; D is unresolved. CDR3 length equals 16 residues. CDR1 is SGHTA and CDR2 is FQGNSA in the germline V gene. V shed 0 bases and J shed 1 base, with 11 bases lying between them. The CDR3 DNA reads as TGTGCCAGCAGCTTAGCGGTGGGGTGGGGCACAGATACGCAGTATTTT. It encodes CASSLAVGWGTDTQYF.

J is TRBJ2-2 and V is TRBV5-5; 7 nucleotides align to TRBD1. This CDR3 region has 18 residues. Germline V lookup: CDR1 SGHKS, CDR2 YYEKEE (reference sequence). J lost 1 base, V lost 2 bases, and 11 bases had no gene match. The CDR3 is CASSFGPHRGGNTGELFF. CDR3 sequence (DNA): TGTGCCAGCAGCTTCGGACCTCACAGGGGTGGGAACACCGGGGAGCTGTTTTTT.

The V call is TRBV30, the J call TRBJ2-5, with 9 nucleotides matching TRBD2. CDR3 length: 14 residues. Germline loops: CDR1 GTSNPN, CDR2 SVGIG (reference sequence). V trimming: 3 bases; J trimming: 5 bases; junction bases outside the gene matches: 7. CDR3 sequence: CAWSLGLAKETQYF. The CDR3 coding sequence is TGTGCCTGGAGCCTAGGACTAGCGAAGGAGACCCAGTACTTC.

V and J are TRBV30 and TRBJ1-1; D possibly corresponds to TRBD1 (5 bases). Germline CDR1 GTSNPN, CDR2 SVGIG (reference sequence). V lost 0 bases and J 8 bases, leaving 19 bases between the germline ends. This CDR3 spans 15 amino acids. CDR3 region: CAWSVRGGAPKEAFF. In DNA, the CDR3 is TGTGCCTGGAGTGTACGGGGAGGGGCCCCCAAGGAAGCTTTCTTT. The variable domain in full, completed from reference TRBV30 and TRBJ1-1, reads SQTIHQWPATLVQPVGSPLSLECTVEGTSNPNLYWYRQAAGRGLQLLFYSVGIGQISSEVPQNLSASRPQDRQFILSSKKLLLSDSGFYLCAWSVRGGAPKEAFFGQGTRLTVV.

The chain recombines TRBV18 with TRBJ1-4; no clear D. Germline V lookup: CDR1 KGHSH, CDR2 LQKENI. The CDR3 consists of 14 residues. V was clipped by 8 bases and J by 5 bases, with 15 bases between them. In DNA, the CDR3 is TGTGCCAGCCAGGAGGGCAGGTACAATGAAAAACTGTTTTTT. As protein: CASQEGRYNEKLFF.

The chain couples TRBV5-1 to TRBJ2-2; perhaps TRBD1 as D (6 bases). Germline lookup yields CDR1 SGHRS and CDR2 YFSETQ. With 0 bases removed from V and 9 bases from J, the gap between germline ends came to 15 bases. The CDR3 loop spans 15 amino acids. As DNA, the CDR3 is TGCGCCAGCAGCTTGGGCGCAGGGGAACACCGGGAGCTGTTTTTT. Amino acid sequence: CASSLGAGEHRELFF.

V usage is TRBV19 and J usage is TRBJ2-2, with D tentatively TRBD1 (5 bases). This CDR3 is 13 amino acids long. The germline CDR1 and CDR2 sequences are LNHDA and SQIVND (reference sequence). Trimming took 7 bases from V and 3 from J, leaving 9 bases between them. Written as DNA, the CDR3 is TGTGCCAGTAACCCGACAGACACCGGGGAGCTGTTTTTT. Translated, it gives CASNPTDTGELFF.

The CDR3, as DNA: TGTGCCAGCAGTTTGGTTGGTGAAAAACTGTTTTTT. Its translation: CASSLVGEKLFF. The V call is TRBV28, the J call TRBJ1-4; D is unresolved. From germline, CDR1 is MDHEN and CDR2 SYDVKM. The V and J ends lost 3 bases and 7 bases respectively, with 6 bases between them. CDR3 length: 12 amino acids.

V is TRBV6-1 and J is TRBJ1-6; possible D gene TRBD1, 5 bases. Germline CDR1 MNHNS, CDR2 SASEGT. The CDR3 has 15 amino acids. Trimming left V 7 bases short and J 0 bases short, with 10 bases between. This CDR3 is CASITQVSYNSPLHF. In DNA, the CDR3 is TGTGCCAGCATTACACAGGTCTCCTATAATTCACCCCTCCACTTT.

The sample holds one count of this clone. The rearrangement joins TRBV15 to TRBJ2-3, with 10 bases aligning to TRBD1. V shed 3 bases and J 5 bases; nucleotides not matched to a gene: 8. Germline V CDR1 and CDR2: LNHNV, YYDKDF (reference sequence). The CDR3 has 16 residues. CDR3 sequence reads: CATSSRATGGGDTQYF. The DNA for the CDR3 is TGTGCCACCAGCAGTCGAGCGACAGGGGGCGGAGATACGCAGTATTTT.

CDR3 sequence reads: CASSLRDRNSPLHF. CDR3 bases: TGTGCCAGCAGCTTGAGGGACAGGAATTCACCCCTCCACTTT. The gene calls are TRBV5-6 and TRBJ1-6, with 8 bases matching TRBD1. Germline loops: CDR1 SGHDT, CDR2 YYEEEE. V shed 1 base and J 7 bases; nucleotides not matched to a gene: 1. The CDR3 spans 14 residues. The entire variable domain, with the rest obtained from reference TRBV5-6 and TRBJ1-6, is as follows: DAGVTQSPTHLIKTRGQQVTLRCSPKSGHDTVSWYQQALGQGPQFIFQYYEEEERQRGNFPDRFSGHQFPNYSSELNVNALLLGDSALYLCASSLRDRNSPLHFGNGTRLTVT.

This clone has only a few counts. J is TRBJ1-2 and V is TRBV27, with D uncertain. The CDR3 contains 13 residues. Between the trimmed V and J ends, which lost 8 bases and 4 bases, there was a span of 14 bases. Germline assignment: CDR1 MNHEY and CDR2 SMNVEV (reference sequence). The CDR3 is CASQPGFGYGYTF. For the CDR3, the DNA is TGTGCCAGCCAGCCGGGGTTTGGCTATGGCTACACCTTC.

V usage is TRBV30 and J usage is TRBJ2-7; D is possibly TRBD1 or TRBD2 (6 bases each). CDR1 GTSNPN and CDR2 SVGIG come from the germline V gene (reference sequence). The CDR3 loop spans 12 amino acids. The germline V and J ends were trimmed by 4 bases and 10 bases, with 17 bases remaining between them. CDR3 residues: CAWTFDRREQYF. Written as DNA, the CDR3 is TGTGCCTGGACCTTTGACAGGCGGGAACAGTACTTC.

The gene calls are TRBV9 and TRBJ2-3, with D tentatively TRBD1 (5 bases). The CDR3 sequence is 14 residues long. Germline values: CDR1 SGDLS, CDR2 YYNGEE. Trimming took 0 bases from V and 4 from J, leaving 9 bases between them. The CDR3 DNA reads TGTGCCAGCAGCGTAGCAGGGTACGCAGATACGCAGTATTTT. Protein: CASSVAGYADTQYF.

V gene TRBV6-1 combines with J gene TRBJ1-2; D remains unclear. The CDR3 consists of 16 residues. Germline V gene sequence: CDR1 MNHNS, CDR2 SASEGT. Trimming left V 2 bases short and J 5 bases short, with 18 bases between. CDR3 protein: CASSEIRAAGNYGYTF. The CDR3 DNA reads TGTGCCAGCAGTGAAATTAGGGCAGCGGGGAATTATGGCTACACCTTC.

The genes are TRBV5-6 and TRBJ2-5, with 8 bases aligning to TRBD2. Trimming cost V 4 bases and J 2 bases; bases outside gene matches: 7. This CDR3 is 15 amino acids long. The germline V gene encodes CDR1 SGHDT and CDR2 YYEEEE. In DNA, the CDR3 is TGTGCCAGCAGCCCGGGACTAGGCATACAAGAGACCCAGTACTTC. Its translation: CASSPGLGIQETQYF.

The CDR3 spells CASSEGTLVDTQYF. The CDR3 coding sequence is TGTGCCAGCAGTGAAGGGACCCTCGTAGATACGCAGTATTTT. The rearrangement links TRBV2 to TRBJ2-3; D uncertain. Trimming pared 1 base from V and 5 bases from J, leaving 10 bases between. Germline CDR1 is SNHLY and CDR2 is FYNNEI. The CDR3 covers 14 residues. The full variable domain, rest sourced from reference TRBV2 and TRBJ2-3, is EPEVTQTPSHQVTQMGQEVILRCVPISNHLYFYWYRQILGQKVEFLVSFYNNEISEKSEIFDDQFSVERPDGSNFTLKIRSTKLEDSAMYFCASSEGTLVDTQYFGPGTRLTVL.

This sequence joins TRBV30 and TRBJ2-7; D gene uncertain. The length of the CDR3 is 14 residues. CDR1 and CDR2 from the germline V gene are GTSNPN and SVGIG (reference sequence). The V and J ends lost 2 bases and 0 bases respectively, with 11 bases between them. The CDR3: CAWSSRATSYEQYF. CDR3 DNA: TGTGCCTGGAGTAGTCGGGCAACCTCCTACGAGCAGTACTTC. The full variable domain, rest sourced from reference TRBV30 and TRBJ2-7, is SQTIHQWPATLVQPVGSPLSLECTVEGTSNPNLYWYRQAAGRGLQLLFYSVGIGQISSEVPQNLSASRPQDRQFILSSKKLLLSDSGFYLCAWSSRATSYEQYFGPGTRLTVT.

This clone has only one observation. The chain is built from TRBV28 and TRBJ1-6; D is perhaps TRBD1 (6 bases). CDR1 is MDHEN, CDR2 SYDVKM, per germline. Trimming removed 1 base at V and 6 bases at J, with 10 bases between. CDR3 length: 15 residues. The CDR3 loop reads CASSLSAGANSPLHF. The CDR3, as DNA: TGTGCCAGCAGTTTATCGGCAGGGGCTAATTCACCCCTCCACTTT.

The gene calls are TRBV5-1 and TRBJ1-1; perhaps TRBD1 as D (5 bases). This CDR3 region has 15 residues. V lost 0 bases and J 8 bases, leaving 17 bases between the germline ends. Germline assignment: CDR1 SGHRS and CDR2 YFSETQ. CDR3 amino acids: CASSLAGDQVPEAFF. For the CDR3, the DNA is TGCGCCAGCAGCTTGGCGGGGGACCAGGTCCCAGAAGCTTTCTTT.

In DNA, the CDR3 is TGTGCCAGCAGCGAGAGGGACAGTGAGGCAACTATAAATGGCTACACCTTC. Translated, it gives CASSERDSEATINGYTF. The V gene is TRBV5-5, the J gene TRBJ1-2, with TRBD1 matching over 7 bases. Trimming at V came to 4 bases and at J to 6 bases, leaving 18 bases not matched to a gene. The CDR3 extends over 17 amino acids. Per germline, CDR1 SGHKS and CDR2 YYEKEE (reference sequence).